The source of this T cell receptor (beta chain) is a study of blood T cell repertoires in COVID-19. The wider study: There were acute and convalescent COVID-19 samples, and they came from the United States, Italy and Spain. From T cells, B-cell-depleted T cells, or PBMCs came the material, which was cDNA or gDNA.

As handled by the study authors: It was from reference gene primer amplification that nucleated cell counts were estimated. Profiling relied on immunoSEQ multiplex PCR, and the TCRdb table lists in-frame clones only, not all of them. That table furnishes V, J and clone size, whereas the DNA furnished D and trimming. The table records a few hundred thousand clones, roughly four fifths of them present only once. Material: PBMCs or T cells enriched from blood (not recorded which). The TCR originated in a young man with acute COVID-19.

CDR3 coding DNA: TGTGCCAGCAGTTTAGGGGGGCGCAACGAGCAGTACGTC. The encoded protein is CASSLGGRNEQYV. The J gene is TRBJ2-7, the V gene TRBV12-3 or TRBV12-4, with a tentative D call TRBD1 (6 bases). CDR3 length: 13 residues. V was trimmed by 1 base and J by 5 bases, leaving 9 bases between them.